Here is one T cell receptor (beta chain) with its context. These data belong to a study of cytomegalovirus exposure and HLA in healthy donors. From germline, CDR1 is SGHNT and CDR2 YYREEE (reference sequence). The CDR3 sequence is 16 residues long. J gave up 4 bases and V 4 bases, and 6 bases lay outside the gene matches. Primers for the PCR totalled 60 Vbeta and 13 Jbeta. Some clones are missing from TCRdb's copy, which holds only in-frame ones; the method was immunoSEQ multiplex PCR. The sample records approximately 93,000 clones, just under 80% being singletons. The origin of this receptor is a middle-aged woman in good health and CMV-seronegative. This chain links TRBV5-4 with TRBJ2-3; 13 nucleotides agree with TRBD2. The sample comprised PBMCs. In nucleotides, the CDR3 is TGTGCCAGCAGCCTAGGGACTAGCGGGGAATCAGATACGCAGTATTTT. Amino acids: CASSLGTSGESDTQYF.